These 17 T cell receptor beta chains originate from one sample sequenced in a study of blood T cell repertoires in COVID-19. Sequencing was performed with immunoSEQ multiplex PCR; in TCRdb, only in-frame clones are kept and a portion is missing. The data contain 250,000 to 300,000 clones, 85% to 90% of them seen just once; the ten biggest clones take up about 4.2%. Sequencing was performed on peripheral blood. These receptors were obtained from a man aged 40-49 years with acute or convalescent COVID-19.

This chain joins TRBV9 and TRBJ2-3, with 9 positions matching TRBD2. There are 15 residues in the CDR3. Per germline, CDR1 SGDLS and CDR2 YYNGEE. The J segment lost 2 bases and the V segment lost 4 bases, leaving 5 bases of the junction unmatched. The CDR3 region is CASSSLAGFTDTQYF. The CDR3 nucleotides read TGTGCCAGCAGCAGTCTAGCGGGGTTCACAGATACGCAGTATTTT.

V gene TRBV6-5 combines with J gene TRBJ1-3; D uncertain. The germline V gene encodes CDR1 MNHEY and CDR2 SVGAGI. Trimming took off 10 bases at V and 2 bases at J, with 15 bases between the two ends. The CDR3 covers 14 residues. The CDR3 nucleotides are TGTGCCACCAAGGTGGGAGGGACTGGAAACACCATATATTTT. This sequence encodes CATKVGGTGNTIYF.

The rearrangement joins TRBV10-1 to TRBJ1-1, with D perhaps TRBD1 (5 bases). Looked up from germline, CDR1 is WNHNN and CDR2 is SYGVQD (reference sequence). This CDR3 contains 14 residues. Trimming removed 5 bases at V and 5 bases at J, with 15 bases between. The CDR3 here is CASSRLREGTEAFF. The CDR3 nucleotides are TGCGCCAGCAGTCGCCTCAGGGAAGGGACTGAAGCTTTCTTT.

The chain carries TRBV5-4 and TRBJ2-2; 10 bases match TRBD1. The CDR3 is 15 amino acids. Trimming removed 3 bases from V and 3 bases from J; junction bases left unmatched: 2. Germline V gene sequence: CDR1 SGHNT, CDR2 YYREEE (reference sequence). The CDR3 protein is CASSSGTGDTGELFF. CDR3 coding DNA: TGTGCCAGCAGCTCCGGGACAGGGGACACCGGGGAGCTGTTTTTT. Supplemented by reference TRBV5-4 and TRBJ2-2, the full variable domain reads ETGVTQSPTHLIKTRGQQVTLRCSSQSGHNTVSWYQQALGQGPQFIFQYYREEENGRGNFPPRFSGLQFPNYSSELNVNALELDDSALYLCASSSGTGDTGELFFGEGSRLTVL.

The V call is TRBV30, the J call TRBJ2-7; 14 bases agree with TRBD2. With V trimmed by 5 bases and J by 0 bases, 12 bases remained unmatched. The CDR3 runs 18 residues. Looked up from germline, CDR1 is GTSNPN and CDR2 is SVGIG (reference sequence). The DNA for the CDR3 is TGTGCCTGGGATGGGACTAGCGGGGGAAACCCTACCTCCTACGAGCAGTACTTC. It is translated as CAWDGTSGGNPTSYEQYF.

The chain couples TRBV12-5 to TRBJ2-7; tentatively, D is TRBD2 (5 bases). Per germline, CDR1 LGHNT and CDR2 FRNRAP. Deletions cut 8 bases from V and 2 bases from J, with 19 bases between. The length of the CDR3 is 15 residues. The CDR3 here is CASSPGIVFPYEQYF. The CDR3 region has the DNA TGTGCTAGTAGTCCGGGGATAGTCTTTCCCTACGAGCAGTACTTC.

This clone has only one observation. V and J are TRBV9 and TRBJ1-1, with unresolved D. Germline CDR1 reads SGDLS; CDR2 reads YYNGEE. The CDR3 length is 15 residues. V was shortened by 1 base and J by 6 bases, with 16 bases between the two germline ends. The CDR3 region has the DNA TGTGCCAGCAGCGTACGGGGTTTGGATGGGGCTGAAGCTTTCTTT. Translated: CASSVRGLDGAEAFF. Drawing the rest from reference TRBV9 and TRBJ1-1, the complete variable domain is DSGVTQTPKHLITATGQRVTLRCSPRSGDLSVYWYQQSLDQGLQFLIQYYNGEERAKGNILERFSAQQFPDLHSELNLSSLELGDSALYFCASSVRGLDGAEAFFGQGTRLTVV.

This chain uses TRBV6-6 with TRBJ1-3, with TRBD1 matching 7 bases. The length of the CDR3 is 17 residues. CDR1 and CDR2 from the germline V gene are MNHNY and SVGAGI (reference sequence). Trimming cost V 5 bases and J 4 bases; bases outside gene matches: 14. The CDR3 sequence: CASSPTGVRITGNTIYF. In DNA, the CDR3 is TGTGCCAGCAGTCCCACAGGGGTGAGGATTACCGGAAACACCATATATTTT.

The sample holds one count of this clone. J is TRBJ2-1 and V is TRBV7-7, with TRBD2 as a possible D gene (5 bases). The CDR3 length is 14 residues. With 0 bases removed from V and 5 bases from J, the gap between germline ends came to 8 bases. Germline CDR1 SSHAT, CDR2 FNYEAQ (reference sequence). This CDR3 is CASSLAYGDNEQFF. CDR3 DNA sequence: TGTGCCAGCAGCTTAGCGTACGGGGACAATGAGCAGTTCTTC.

V usage is TRBV5-1 and J usage is TRBJ1-2; no firm D call. V was cut by 2 bases and J by 0 bases, with 8 bases left in between. CDR1 and CDR2 from the germline V gene are SGHRS and YFSETQ. The CDR3 spans 14 residues. CDR3 residues: CASSLQKANYGYTF. CDR3 nucleotides: TGCGCCAGCAGCTTACAAAAAGCTAACTATGGCTACACCTTC. The variable domain in full, completed from reference TRBV5-1 and TRBJ1-2, reads KAGVTQTPRYLIKTRGQQVTLSCSPISGHRSVSWYQQTPGQGLQFLFEYFSETQRNKGNFPGRFSGRQFSNSRSEMNVSTLELGDSALYLCASSLQKANYGYTFGSGTRLTVV.

The genes are TRBV24-1 and TRBJ1-2, with 11 nucleotides matching TRBD1. CDR1 and CDR2 (germline): KGHDR, SFDVKD. V was pared by 9 bases and J by 7 bases, with 6 bases of the junction left unmatched. The CDR3 contains 13 residues. The CDR3: CATQWTGGSGYTF. The CDR3 DNA is TGTGCCACCCAATGGACAGGGGGCTCTGGCTACACCTTC.

The chain couples TRBV10-3 to TRBJ1-4; D gene unclear. CDR3 length: 14 amino acids. The V gene's germline CDR1 is ENHRY and CDR2 SYGVKD. Trimming pared 0 bases from V and 12 bases from J, leaving 14 bases between. CDR3 sequence (DNA): TGTGCCATCAGTGAGTCCGGGATGGCCCGGGAACTGTTTTTT. Its translation is CAISESGMARELFF.

The gene calls are TRBV4-2 and TRBJ2-5; no clear D gene. From germline, CDR1 is LGHNA and CDR2 YNFKEQ. Trimming took 5 bases from V and 2 from J, leaving 12 bases between them. The CDR3 sequence is 14 residues long. In nucleotides, the CDR3 is TGTGCCAGCAGCGCCCCTAGTATTCAAGAGACCCAGTACTTC. Translating it yields CASSAPSIQETQYF.

The V and J genes are TRBV5-1 and TRBJ2-1, with a tentative D call TRBD1 (6 bases). CDR1 is SGHRS, CDR2 YFSETQ, per germline. The CDR3 extends over 16 amino acids. Trimming stripped 3 bases from V and 2 bases from J, with 15 bases between. CDR3 protein: CASSSAPQGTYNEQFF. The CDR3 DNA follows: TGCGCCAGCAGCTCTGCACCACAGGGCACCTACAATGAGCAGTTCTTC.

The CDR3 reads CASSLGEDNYGYTF. In DNA, the CDR3 is TGTGCCAGCAGCTTGGGGGAGGACAACTATGGCTACACCTTC. The V gene is TRBV5-4, the J gene TRBJ1-2; no firm D call. Trimming removed 0 bases at V and 2 bases at J, with 8 bases between. The CDR3 consists of 14 residues. Per germline, CDR1 SGHNT and CDR2 YYREEE (reference sequence). The full variable domain, in which reference TRBV5-4 and TRBJ1-2 provide the parts outside the CDR3, is ETGVTQSPTHLIKTRGQQVTLRCSSQSGHNTVSWYQQALGQGPQFIFQYYREEENGRGNFPPRFSGLQFPNYSSELNVNALELDDSALYLCASSLGEDNYGYTFGSGTRLTVV.

The rearrangement links TRBV12-3 or TRBV12-4 to TRBJ2-7, with a possible D match to TRBD1 (6 bases). The CDR3 loop spans 13 amino acids. V lost 4 bases, J lost 7 bases, and 14 bases lay in between. The CDR3 DNA reads as TGTGCCAGCAGTTACCGGGACATAGGGGAGCAGTACTTC. Translated, it gives CASSYRDIGEQYF.

The gene calls are TRBV11-2 and TRBJ2-2; 7 bases match TRBD1. CDR1 is SGHAT and CDR2 is FQNNGV in the germline V gene. CDR3 length: 16 amino acids. Unmatched junction bases numbered 4, after V lost 3 bases and J lost 0 bases. As DNA, the CDR3 is TGTGCCAGCAGCTTGACAGGGTATACGAACACCGGGGAGCTGTTTTTT. It encodes CASSLTGYTNTGELFF.